This TCR beta chain was sequenced in a study of identical twins. The study's findings and limits: Cord blood beta clonotypes that were abundant carried fewer insertions, and memory repertoires showed no such trend. Cross-sectional statistical analysis was relied on for the conclusions, without the same donors being followed.

V lost 2 bases and J lost 7, with 9 bases in between. This CDR3 contains 12 residues. Per the germline V gene, CDR1 is DFQATT and CDR2 is SNEGSKA (reference sequence). Concerning this clonotype itself: Its antigen is not identified.

TCRdb called the 5' RACE reads again in MiXCR, with one record for every CDR3 protein. Here the sample spans 540,000 or so distinct CDR3 sequences, about 20% being singletons. These data also featured in a second study, about yellow fever vaccine responses in identical twins. As reported in that work: A vaccine T cell response that seemed partly convergent and partly personalized was reported in twins.

The material sequenced was CD4+ T cells sorted from blood. This chain links TRBV20-1 with TRBJ2-1; D may match TRBD1 or TRBD2 (5 bases each). The receptor comes from a woman aged 18 to 35 in good health. In nucleotides, the CDR3 is TGCAGTGCTAGATATGGGACGAATGAGCAGTTCTTC. This encodes CSARYGTNEQFF.